This entry is about one TCR beta chain. Trimming took 8 bases from V and 1 from J, leaving 9 bases between them. The CDR3 is made up of 13 amino acids. In the study's own analysis: Reference gene primers were amplified, and this amplification served to estimate nucleated cell counts. Repertoires were generated with immunoSEQ multiplex PCR, while TCRdb's copy carries only in-frame clones and drops some. That table gives V, J and clone size, and the DNA gave D and trimming. The table lists around 160,000 clones, roughly 93% of them singletons. These data are taken from a study of blood T cell repertoires in COVID-19. Study-level background: Acute and convalescent COVID-19 specimens originated in the United States, Italy and Spain. T cells, B-cell-depleted T cells, or PBMCs provided the cDNA or gDNA that served as material.

The sequenced sample was peripheral blood. The receptor comes from a man younger than 35 with acute or convalescent COVID-19. The chain combines TRBV12-3 or TRBV12-4 with TRBJ2-1, with a tentative D call TRBD2 (5 bases). CDR3 sequence (DNA): TGTGCCAGCGGGTGGGAGTCCTACAATGAGCAGTTCTTC. Amino acids: CASGWESYNEQFF.